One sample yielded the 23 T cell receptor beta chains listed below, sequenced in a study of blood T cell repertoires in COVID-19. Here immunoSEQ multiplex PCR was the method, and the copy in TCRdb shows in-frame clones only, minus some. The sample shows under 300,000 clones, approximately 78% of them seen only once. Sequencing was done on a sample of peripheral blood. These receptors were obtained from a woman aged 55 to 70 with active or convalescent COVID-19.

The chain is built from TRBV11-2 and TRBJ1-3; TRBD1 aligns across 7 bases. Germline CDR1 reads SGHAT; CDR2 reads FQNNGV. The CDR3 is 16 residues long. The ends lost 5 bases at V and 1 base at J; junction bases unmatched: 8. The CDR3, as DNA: TGTGCCAGCAGCCCCACAATGACAGGGTCTGGAAACACCATATATTTT. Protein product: CASSPTMTGSGNTIYF. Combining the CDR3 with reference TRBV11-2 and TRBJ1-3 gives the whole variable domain EAGVAQSPRYKIIEKRQSVAFWCNPISGHATLYWYQQILGQGPKLLIQFQNNGVVDDSQLPKDRFSAERLKGVDSTLKIQPAKLEDSAVYLCASSPTMTGSGNTIYFGEGSWLTVV.

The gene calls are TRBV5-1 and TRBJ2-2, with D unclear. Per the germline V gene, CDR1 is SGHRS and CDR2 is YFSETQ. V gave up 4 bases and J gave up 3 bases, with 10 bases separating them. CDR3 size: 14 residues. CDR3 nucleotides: TGCGCCAGCAGCCTAGGTTTGGACACCGGGGAGCTGTTTTTT. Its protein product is CASSLGLDTGELFF.

The CDR3 here is CASSLFPGDAEQYF. The DNA for the CDR3 is TGTGCCAGCAGCTTATTCCCGGGGGATGCCGAGCAGTACTTC. V gene TRBV11-2 combines with J gene TRBJ2-7; a possible D gene is TRBD2 (6 bases). The V gene's germline CDR1 is SGHAT and CDR2 FQNNGV. Trimming cost V 2 bases and J 6 bases, with 14 bases left between them. The CDR3 has 14 residues. Full variable domain (remainder filled in from reference TRBV11-2 and TRBJ2-7): EAGVAQSPRYKIIEKRQSVAFWCNPISGHATLYWYQQILGQGPKLLIQFQNNGVVDDSQLPKDRFSAERLKGVDSTLKIQPAKLEDSAVYLCASSLFPGDAEQYFGPGTRLTVT.

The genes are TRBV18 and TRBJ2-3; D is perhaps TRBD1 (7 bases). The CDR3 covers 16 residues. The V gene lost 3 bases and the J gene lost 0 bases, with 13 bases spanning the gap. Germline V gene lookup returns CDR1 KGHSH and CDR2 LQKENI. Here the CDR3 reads CASSPRGTESTDTQYF. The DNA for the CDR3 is TGTGCCAGCTCACCCCGGGGGACAGAGAGCACAGATACGCAGTATTTT.

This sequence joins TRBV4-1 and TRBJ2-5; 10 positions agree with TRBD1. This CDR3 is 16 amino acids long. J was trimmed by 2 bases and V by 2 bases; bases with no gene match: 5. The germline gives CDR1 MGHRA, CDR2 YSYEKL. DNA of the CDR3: TGCGCCAGCAGCCAAAGAGGACAGGGGGTTCAAGAGACCCAGTACTTC. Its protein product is CASSQRGQGVQETQYF.

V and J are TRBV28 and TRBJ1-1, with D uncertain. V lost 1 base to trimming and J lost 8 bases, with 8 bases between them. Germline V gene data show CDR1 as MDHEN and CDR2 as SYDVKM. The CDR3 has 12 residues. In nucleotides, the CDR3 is TGTGCCAGCAGTTTATTGGGCAGGGAAGCTTTCTTT. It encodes CASSLLGREAFF.

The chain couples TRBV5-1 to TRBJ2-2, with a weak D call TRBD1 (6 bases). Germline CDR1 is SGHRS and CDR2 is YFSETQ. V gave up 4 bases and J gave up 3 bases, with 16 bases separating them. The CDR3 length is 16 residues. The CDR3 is CASSAAGASYTGELFF. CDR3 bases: TGCGCCAGCAGCGCCGCAGGGGCGAGTTACACCGGGGAGCTGTTTTTT.

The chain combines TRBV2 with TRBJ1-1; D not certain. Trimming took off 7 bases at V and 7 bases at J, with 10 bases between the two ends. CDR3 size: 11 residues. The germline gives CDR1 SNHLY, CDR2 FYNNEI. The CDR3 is CASNNPGEAFF. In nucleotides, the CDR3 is TGTGCCAGCAATAATCCAGGTGAAGCTTTCTTT.

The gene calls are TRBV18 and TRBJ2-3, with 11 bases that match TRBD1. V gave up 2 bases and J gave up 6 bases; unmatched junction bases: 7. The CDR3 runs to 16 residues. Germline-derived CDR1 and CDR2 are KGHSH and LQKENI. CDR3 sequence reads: CASSPNSGQGADTQYF. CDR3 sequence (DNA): TGTGCCAGCTCACCAAATAGCGGACAGGGGGCGGATACGCAGTATTTT.

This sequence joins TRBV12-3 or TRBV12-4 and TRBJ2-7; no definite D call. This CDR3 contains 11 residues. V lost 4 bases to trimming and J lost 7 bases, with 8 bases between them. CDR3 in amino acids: CASSSQREQYF. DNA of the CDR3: TGTGCCAGCAGTTCCCAGAGGGAGCAGTACTTC.

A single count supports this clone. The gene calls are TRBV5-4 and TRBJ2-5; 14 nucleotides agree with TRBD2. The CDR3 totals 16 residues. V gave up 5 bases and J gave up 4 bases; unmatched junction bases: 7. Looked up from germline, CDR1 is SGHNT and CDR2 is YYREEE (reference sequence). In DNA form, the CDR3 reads TGTGCCAGCAGGATGACTAGCGGGGGGGCCGGAGAGACCCAGTACTTC. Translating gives CASRMTSGGAGETQYF.

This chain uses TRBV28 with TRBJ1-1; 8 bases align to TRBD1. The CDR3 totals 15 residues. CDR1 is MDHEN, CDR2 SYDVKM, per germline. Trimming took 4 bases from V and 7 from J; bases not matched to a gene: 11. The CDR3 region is CASSSSGTGRSEAFF. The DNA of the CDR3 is TGTGCCAGCAGTTCATCCGGGACAGGCCGGAGTGAAGCTTTCTTT.

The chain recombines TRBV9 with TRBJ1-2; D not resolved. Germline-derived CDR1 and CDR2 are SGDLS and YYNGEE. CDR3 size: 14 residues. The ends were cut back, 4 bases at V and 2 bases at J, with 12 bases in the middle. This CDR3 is CASSPQGGNYGYTF. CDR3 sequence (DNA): TGTGCCAGCAGCCCCCAAGGAGGGAACTATGGCTACACCTTC.

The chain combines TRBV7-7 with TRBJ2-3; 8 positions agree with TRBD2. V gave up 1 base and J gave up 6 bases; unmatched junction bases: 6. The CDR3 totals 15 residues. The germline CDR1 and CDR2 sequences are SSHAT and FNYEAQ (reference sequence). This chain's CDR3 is CASSLGRGGLDTQYF. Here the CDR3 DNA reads TGTGCCAGCAGCTTAGGTCGGGGGGGGCTCGATACGCAGTATTTT.

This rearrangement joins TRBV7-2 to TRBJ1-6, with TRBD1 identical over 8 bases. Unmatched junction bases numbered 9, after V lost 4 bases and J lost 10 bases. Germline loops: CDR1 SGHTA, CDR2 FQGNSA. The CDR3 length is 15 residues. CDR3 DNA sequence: TGTGCCAGCAGCTATATCCAGGGGGCTCTCTCACCCCTCCACTTT. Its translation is CASSYIQGALSPLHF. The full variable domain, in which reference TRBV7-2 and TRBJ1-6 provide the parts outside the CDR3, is GAGVSQSPSNKVTEKGKDVELRCDPISGHTALYWYRQSLGQGLEFLIYFQGNSAPDKSGLPSDRFSAERTGGSVSTLTIQRTQQEDSAVYLCASSYIQGALSPLHFGNGTRLTVT.

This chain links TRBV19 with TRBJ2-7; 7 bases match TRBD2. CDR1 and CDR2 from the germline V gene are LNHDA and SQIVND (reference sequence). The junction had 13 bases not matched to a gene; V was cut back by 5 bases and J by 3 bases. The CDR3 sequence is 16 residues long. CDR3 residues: CASSQPLGLDRYEQYF. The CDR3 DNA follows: TGTGCCAGTAGTCAACCCCTTGGACTAGACCGCTACGAGCAGTACTTC.

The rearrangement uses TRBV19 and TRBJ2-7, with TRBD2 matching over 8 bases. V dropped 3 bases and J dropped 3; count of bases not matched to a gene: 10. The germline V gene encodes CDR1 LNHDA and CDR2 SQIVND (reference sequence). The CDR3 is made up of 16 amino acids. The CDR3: CASSIPRGGSGYEQYF. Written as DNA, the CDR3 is TGTGCCAGTAGTATCCCCCGGGGGGGGTCTGGCTACGAGCAGTACTTC. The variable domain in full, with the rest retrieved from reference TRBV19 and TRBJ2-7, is DGGITQSPKYLFRKEGQNVTLSCEQNLNHDAMYWYRQDPGQGLRLIYYSQIVNDFQKGDIAEGYSVSREKKESFPLTVTSAQKNPTAFYLCASSIPRGGSGYEQYFGPGTRLTVT.

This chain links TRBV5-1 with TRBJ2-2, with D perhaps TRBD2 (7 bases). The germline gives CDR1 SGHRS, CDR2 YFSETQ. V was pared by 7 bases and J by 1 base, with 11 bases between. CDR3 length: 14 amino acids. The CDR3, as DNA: TGCGCCAGCGGGGGGGGCCGGAACACCGGGGAGCTGTTTTTT. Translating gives CASGGGRNTGELFF.

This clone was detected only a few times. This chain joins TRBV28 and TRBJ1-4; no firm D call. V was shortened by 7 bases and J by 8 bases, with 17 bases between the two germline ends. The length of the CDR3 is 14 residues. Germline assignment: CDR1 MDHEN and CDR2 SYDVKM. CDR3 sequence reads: CASIRRGTGEKLFF. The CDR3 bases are TGTGCCAGCATCCGCCGGGGTACGGGAGAAAAACTGTTTTTT.

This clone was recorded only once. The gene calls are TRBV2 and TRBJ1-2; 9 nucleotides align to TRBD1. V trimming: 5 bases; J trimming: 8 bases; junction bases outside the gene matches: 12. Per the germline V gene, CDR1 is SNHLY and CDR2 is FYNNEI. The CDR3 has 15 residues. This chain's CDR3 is CASSQIPRTGDGYTF. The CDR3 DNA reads TGTGCCAGCAGTCAGATCCCACGGACAGGGGACGGCTACACCTTC.

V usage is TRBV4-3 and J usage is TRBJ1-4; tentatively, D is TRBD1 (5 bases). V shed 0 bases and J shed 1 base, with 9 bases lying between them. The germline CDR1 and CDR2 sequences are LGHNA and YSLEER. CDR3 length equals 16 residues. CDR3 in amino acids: CASSQDGGGTNEKLFF. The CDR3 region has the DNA TGCGCCAGCAGCCAAGATGGGGGGGGAACTAATGAAAAACTGTTTTTT.

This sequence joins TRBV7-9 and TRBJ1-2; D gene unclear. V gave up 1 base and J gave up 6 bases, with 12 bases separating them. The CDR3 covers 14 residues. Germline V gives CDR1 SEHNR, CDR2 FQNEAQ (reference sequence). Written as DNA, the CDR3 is TGTGCCAGCAGCTTAGACGGGCGGGTCGATGGCTACACCTTC. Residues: CASSLDGRVDGYTF. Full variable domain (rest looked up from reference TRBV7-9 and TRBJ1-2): DTGVSQNPRHKITKRGQNVTFRCDPISEHNRLYWYRQTLGQGPEFLTYFQNEAQLEKSRLLSDRFSAERPKGSFSTLEIQRTEQGDSAMYLCASSLDGRVDGYTFGSGTRLTVV.

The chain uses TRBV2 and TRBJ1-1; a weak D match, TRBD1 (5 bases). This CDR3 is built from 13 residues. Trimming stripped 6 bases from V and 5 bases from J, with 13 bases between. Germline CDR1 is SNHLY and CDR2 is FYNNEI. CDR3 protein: CASRGRERTEAFF. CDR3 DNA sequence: TGTGCCAGCAGAGGCAGGGAAAGGACTGAAGCTTTCTTT.